A single sample gave rise to the 30 T cell receptor beta chains below, sequenced in a study of type 1 and type 2 diabetes patients. Genomic DNA was the PCR template. The TCR beta CDR3 region was amplified using 30 forward and 13 reverse primers. TCRdb redid the calling of the multiplex PCR reads with MiXCR, one entry per CDR3 protein. The table records about 250,000 distinct CDR3 sequences, more than 45% of them present only once. Sequences were obtained from peripheral blood mononuclear cells (PBMCs). The receptors were sampled from a man between 18 and 35 years old with type 2 diabetes.

This chain links TRBV12-3 or TRBV12-4 with TRBJ2-3, with 8 bases matching TRBD2. J was trimmed by 6 bases and V by 5 bases; bases with no gene match: 13. This CDR3 spans 16 amino acids. The CDR3 reads CASSTHRGGGVDTQYF. For the CDR3, the DNA is TGTGCCAGCAGTACCCACCGGGGGGGGGGCGTGGATACGCAGTATTTT.

Comment on this clonotype: It may be a read error: a sequence one base away is much more abundant. The CDR3 region is CAWRVDPGNYGYTF. DNA of the CDR3: TGTGCCTGGAGGGTAGACCCTGGTAACTATGGCTACACCTTC. The chain carries TRBV30 and TRBJ1-2; D remains ambiguous. The CDR3 spans 14 residues. CDR1 is GTSNPN, CDR2 SVGIG, per germline (reference sequence). With 3 bases removed from V and 1 base from J, the gap between germline ends came to 12 bases.

This clonotype showed up just a few times. This chain connects TRBV4-1 to TRBJ1-2; tentatively, D is TRBD1 (6 bases). Germline CDR1 reads MGHRA; CDR2 reads YSYEKL. CDR3 length: 15 amino acids. Trimming left V 5 bases short and J 7 bases short, with 20 bases between. In DNA, the CDR3 is TGCGCCAGCAGCTCGTTGAGGTCGGGGGCAACTGGCTACACCTTC. Its translation: CASSSLRSGATGYTF.

As DNA, the CDR3 is TGCGCCAGCAGCTTGGGCGGGAGCTTATCCTACGAGCAGTACTTC. Protein product: CASSLGGSLSYEQYF. V and J are TRBV5-1 and TRBJ2-7, with TRBD2 matching over 7 bases. This CDR3 is built from 15 residues. Germline V gene lookup returns CDR1 SGHRS and CDR2 YFSETQ. V dropped 0 bases and J dropped 1; count of bases not matched to a gene: 4.

This clonotype was detected a few times. The chain joins TRBV14 to TRBJ2-1, with D perhaps matching TRBD2 (5 bases). Germline V gives CDR1 SGHDN, CDR2 FVKESK. The V and J ends lost 1 base and 9 bases respectively, with 19 bases between them. There are 16 residues in the CDR3. CDR3 amino acids: CASSQGLTGILGEQFF. As DNA, the CDR3 is TGTGCCAGCAGCCAAGGTTTGACGGGAATCCTGGGTGAGCAGTTCTTC.

The table lists this clonotype with a few counts. The chain is built from TRBV4-3 and TRBJ1-4, with no clear D. This CDR3 has 16 residues. The germline CDR1 and CDR2 sequences are LGHNA and YSLEER. V lost 1 base and J 0 bases, leaving 9 bases between the germline ends. The CDR3 DNA sequence: TGCGCCAGCAGCCAAGGGAGCCCGGCAACTAATGAAAAACTGTTTTTT. Translated: CASSQGSPATNEKLFF.

The rearrangement links TRBV20-1 to TRBJ2-3; D is unresolved. V dropped 0 bases and J dropped 2 bases, with 3 bases sitting between them. Germline assignment: CDR1 DFQATT and CDR2 SNEGSKA (reference sequence). The CDR3 is made up of 12 amino acids. CDR3 nucleotides: TGCAGTGCTAGAGAGTTCACAGATACGCAGTATTTT. Its translation: CSAREFTDTQYF.

J is TRBJ2-1 and V is TRBV10-3; 12 nucleotides align to TRBD2. This CDR3 has 14 residues. Trimming cost V 6 bases and J 6 bases; bases outside gene matches: 3. CDR1 is ENHRY and CDR2 is SYGVKD in the germline V gene. This chain's CDR3 is CAIRGLAGSNEQFF. The CDR3, as DNA: TGTGCCATCAGGGGACTAGCGGGCTCCAATGAGCAGTTCTTC.

This clonotype was counted many times. The rearrangement uses TRBV25-1 and TRBJ1-2; no reliable D call. V was cut by 8 bases and J by 3 bases, with 13 bases left in between. CDR3 size: 13 residues. Germline lookup yields CDR1 MGHDK and CDR2 SYGVNS. The CDR3 bases are TGTGCCAGCTACCGTGATACGCACTATGGCTACACCTTC. Its protein is CASYRDTHYGYTF.

The chain carries TRBV20-1 and TRBJ1-2, with D maybe TRBD1 (6 bases). This CDR3 comprises 15 residues. CDR1 and CDR2 (germline): DFQATT, SNEGSKA (reference sequence). Trimming cost V 1 base and J 6 bases, with 18 bases left between them. The CDR3 spells CSARAERGYGNGYTF. Written as DNA, the CDR3 is TGCAGTGCTAGAGCCGAAAGGGGGTATGGTAATGGCTACACCTTC.

This clonotype showed up just once. The genes are TRBV7-3 and TRBJ2-1; D may be TRBD2 (5 bases). Between the trimmed V and J ends, which lost 11 bases and 12 bases, there was a span of 20 bases. Germline CDR1 reads SGHTA; CDR2 reads FQGTGA. The CDR3 consists of 12 residues. The CDR3 reads CAWSLVAAGQFF. In DNA, the CDR3 is TGTGCCTGGAGTCTAGTCGCGGCGGGGCAGTTCTTC. Variable domain in full (rest from reference TRBV7-3 and TRBJ2-1): GAGVSQTPSNKVTEKGKYVELRCDPISGHTALYWYRQSLGQGPEFLIYFQGTGAADDSGLPNDRFFAVRPEGSVSTLKIQRTERGDSAVYLCAWSLVAAGQFFGPGTRLTVL.

V is TRBV29-1 and J is TRBJ2-5; 13 bases are a match to TRBD2. Trimming at V came to 7 bases and at J to 7 bases, leaving 6 bases not matched to a gene. Germline V CDR1 and CDR2: SQVTM, ANQGSEA. CDR3 length: 13 amino acids. CDR3 bases: TGCAGCGCTACTAGCGGGGGGGCCGGGACCCAGTACTTC. The encoded protein is CSATSGGAGTQYF.

V is TRBV5-1 and J is TRBJ2-7, with 11 bases fitting TRBD2. In germline, CDR1 is SGHRS, CDR2 YFSETQ. This CDR3 spans 15 amino acids. V trimming: 4 bases; J trimming: 4 bases; junction bases outside the gene matches: 7. CDR3: CASSDGTSGDYEQYF. For the CDR3, the DNA is TGCGCCAGCAGCGACGGGACTAGCGGTGATTACGAGCAGTACTTC.

The chain employs TRBV7-2 and TRBJ2-7; 9 bases line up with TRBD1. This CDR3 comprises 14 residues. Trimming cost V 1 base and J 7 bases; bases outside gene matches: 5. The germline CDR1 and CDR2 sequences are SGHTA and FQGNSA. CDR3 nucleotides: TGTGCCAGCAGCTTAGTACAGGGGGCAGGGGAGCAGTACTTC. Amino acid sequence: CASSLVQGAGEQYF.

The chain has TRBV27 and TRBJ2-2; D is ambiguous. The CDR3 totals 15 residues. V shed 0 bases and J shed 1 base, with 6 bases lying between them. The germline CDR1 and CDR2 sequences are MNHEY and SMNVEV (reference sequence). CDR3 sequence (DNA): TGTGCCAGCAGTTTATCGCTGGAGAACACCGGGGAGCTGTTTTTT. Residues: CASSLSLENTGELFF.

This clonotype occurred a few times. This chain links TRBV13 with TRBJ2-7; D tentatively fits TRBD1 or TRBD2 (5 bases each). CDR1 and CDR2 from the germline V gene are PRHDT and FYEKMQ (reference sequence). The CDR3 loop spans 15 amino acids. The V and J ends lost 5 bases and 6 bases respectively, with 20 bases between them. The CDR3 is CASSPPSLGAREQYF. CDR3 sequence (DNA): TGTGCCAGCAGCCCGCCGTCCCTCGGGGCCCGCGAGCAGTACTTC.

The chain has TRBV6-6 and TRBJ1-2; TRBD1 might be the D (5 bases). This CDR3 is built from 16 residues. Germline lookup yields CDR1 MNHNY and CDR2 SVGAGI (reference sequence). Between the trimmed V and J ends, which lost 4 bases and 2 bases, there was a span of 17 bases. The CDR3 protein is CASSFTQGIGNYGYTF. CDR3 nucleotide sequence: TGTGCCAGCAGTTTCACTCAGGGTATTGGGAACTATGGCTACACCTTC.

The table lists this clonotype with a few counts. This chain joins TRBV19 and TRBJ1-1; D remains unclear. Germline assignment: CDR1 LNHDA and CDR2 SQIVND (reference sequence). The germline V and J ends were trimmed by 5 bases and 6 bases, with 10 bases remaining between them. The CDR3 contains 12 residues. The CDR3 DNA follows: TGTGCCAGTAGTGGAGGGCTCCCTGAAGCTTTCTTT. Amino acid sequence: CASSGGLPEAFF.

The chain has TRBV19 and TRBJ2-7; D gene ambiguous. The V end was cut by 5 bases, the J end by 2 bases, with 13 bases between. This CDR3 is 14 amino acids long. From germline, CDR1 is LNHDA and CDR2 SQIVND (reference sequence). CDR3 bases: TGTGCCAGTAGTCCCAGGACCTACACCTACGAGCAGTACTTC. Translating it yields CASSPRTYTYEQYF.

Many counts were recorded for this clonotype. V is TRBV2 and J is TRBJ2-7; D gene ambiguous. This CDR3 has 12 residues. Germline values: CDR1 SNHLY, CDR2 FYNNEI. V lost 7 bases and J 6 bases, leaving 13 bases between the germline ends. The CDR3 here is CASTEVGSEQYF. The CDR3 nucleotides read TGTGCCAGCACCGAGGTGGGCTCCGAGCAGTACTTC.

The V gene is TRBV6-6, the J gene TRBJ2-2; perhaps TRBD1 as D (6 bases). The V end was cut by 6 bases, the J end by 0 bases, with 14 bases between. Germline V gives CDR1 MNHNY, CDR2 SVGAGI (reference sequence). The length of the CDR3 is 16 residues. Here the CDR3 reads CASSQEKGANTGELFF. The CDR3 DNA reads TGTGCCAGCAGCCAGGAGAAGGGGGCGAACACCGGGGAGCTGTTTTTT.

As concerns this clonotype: The CDR3 carries no conserved terminal phenylalanine or tryptophan, so it likely arises from a read error. This sequence joins TRBV30 and TRBJ2-5, with D perhaps matching TRBD1 (5 bases). Gene TRBJ2-1 matches the end of the DNA better, so the J call may be wrong. This CDR3 contains 14 residues. CDR1 is GTSNPN, CDR2 SVGIG, per germline (reference sequence). The CDR3 DNA reads TGTGCCTGGGACAAGGGGCCAGGTGGCAATGAGCAGTTCTCC. Protein sequence: CAWDKGPGGNEQFS.

The chain has TRBV10-2 and TRBJ1-2, with a weak D call TRBD1 (5 bases). The CDR3 contains 12 residues. Trimming took 5 bases from V and 6 from J, leaving 10 bases between them. Germline CDR1 reads WSHSY; CDR2 reads SAAADI. The CDR3 is CASSPRENGYTF. For the CDR3, the DNA is TGCGCCAGCAGTCCCAGGGAGAATGGCTACACCTTC.

Worth noting for this clonotype: The conserved final phenylalanine or tryptophan is absent from the CDR3, which likely points to a read error. The limits of the CDR3 on the DNA are not certain, so only TCRdb's listed CDR3 is given. The chain joins TRBV5-6 to TRBJ2-3; the table's D call, TRBD2, has no DNA check behind it. Germline V CDR1 and CDR2: SGHDT, YYEEEE. The CDR3 is 12 amino acids in total, end residues counted. CDR3 region: CASSLIASGAAI.

The chain joins TRBV30 to TRBJ1-5; D gene unclear. CDR1 is GTSNPN and CDR2 is SVGIG in the germline V gene (reference sequence). The V and J ends lost 0 bases and 0 bases respectively, with 9 bases between them. The CDR3 runs 15 residues. Here the CDR3 DNA reads TGTGCCTGGAGTGTCGGGGTTAATAGCAATCAGCCCCAGCATTTT. The encoded protein is CAWSVGVNSNQPQHF.

This clonotype was counted only a few times. This sequence joins TRBV5-1 and TRBJ1-1; 10 nucleotides agree with TRBD1. This CDR3 contains 14 residues. Germline V gene data show CDR1 as SGHRS and CDR2 as YFSETQ. J lost 0 bases, V lost 6 bases, and 2 bases had no gene match. In nucleotides, the CDR3 is TGCGCCAGCATGACAGGGGGCCTGAACACTGAAGCTTTCTTT. Amino acid sequence: CASMTGGLNTEAFF.

This clonotype has just a few counts. This chain joins TRBV7-6 and TRBJ2-6; D unclear. The CDR3 runs 21 residues. Trimming cost V 1 base and J 0 bases, with 22 bases left between them. Germline assignment: CDR1 SGHVS and CDR2 FNYEAQ. In DNA form, the CDR3 reads TGTGCCAGCAGCTTAGAGCCCCCTGCCAGAACCATTAGCTCTGGGGCCAACGTCCTGACTTTC. Translating gives CASSLEPPARTISSGANVLTF.

The count of this clonotype is one. This sequence joins TRBV28 and TRBJ1-6, with 9 bases fitting TRBD1. Germline-derived CDR1 and CDR2 are MDHEN and SYDVKM. CDR3 length: 13 residues. V trimming: 8 bases; J trimming: 7 bases; junction bases outside the gene matches: 3. CDR3 in DNA: TGTGCCAGCGTAGACAGGGGGAATTCACCCCTCCACTTT. Protein sequence: CASVDRGNSPLHF.

Remarks on this clonotype: The junction departs from germline at one end; a sequencing error may be responsible. The genes are TRBV7-2 and TRBJ2-5; perhaps TRBD2 as D (5 bases). The germline gives CDR1 SGHTA, CDR2 FQGNSA. The CDR3 has 14 residues. The CDR3: CASSLGPSPEIQYF. The CDR3 nucleotides are TGTGCCAGCAGCTTAGGACCTAGCCCGGAGATCCAGTACTTC. The full variable domain, in which reference TRBV7-2 and TRBJ2-5 provide the parts outside the CDR3, is GAGVSQSPSNKVTEKGKDVELRCDPISGHTALYWYRQSLGQGLEFLIYFQGNSAPDKSGLPSDRFSAERTGGSVSTLTIQRTQQEDSAVYLCASSLGPSPEIQYFGPGTRLLVL.

The V gene is TRBV7-8, the J gene TRBJ2-1; TRBD1 matches at 7 bases. V was pared by 6 bases and J by 4 bases, with 9 bases of the junction left unmatched. The CDR3 spans 15 residues. Germline lookup yields CDR1 SGHVS and CDR2 FQNEAQ. The CDR3 protein is CASSEGASQYNEQFF. The CDR3 DNA reads as TGTGCCAGCAGTGAGGGGGCTAGCCAGTACAATGAGCAGTTCTTC.